The rows below give T cell receptor beta chains drawn from one sample of a study of Graves' ophthalmopathy and Graves' hyperthyroidism. TCRdb redid the calling of the multiplex PCR reads with MiXCR, one entry per CDR3 protein. Here the sample spans 400,000 or so distinct CDR3 sequences, over 15% being singletons. Specimen: peripheral blood. Receptors originate from a young woman with stable Graves' hyperthyroidism. Each CDR3 is given with its conserved first and last residue. The D gene is left open where the match is weak. Clone sizes are given selectively: once, few, many, or a class where the clone is expanded.

v_gene: TRBV6-5; j_gene: TRBJ1-1; len: 11; d_gene: -; abundance: many; CDR3nt: TGTGCCAGCAGGTACAGGTATGAAGCTTTCTTT; CDR3aa: CASRYRYEAFF
v_gene: TRBV20-1; j_gene: TRBJ1-1; len: 15; d_gene: -; abundance: many; CDR3nt: TGCAGTGCTAGAGTTCCGGGACGGTTGAACACTGAAGCTTTCTTT; CDR3aa: CSARVPGRLNTEAFF
v_gene: TRBV5-1; j_gene: TRBJ1-1; len: 14; d_gene: TRBD1; abundance: many; CDR3nt: TGCGCCAGCAGCCGGGGACAGGTGAACACTGAAGCTTTCTTT; CDR3aa: CASSRGQVNTEAFF
v_gene: TRBV4-1; j_gene: TRBJ2-5; len: 15; d_gene: TRBD2; abundance: -; CDR3nt: TGCGCCATCAGCCAAGGGGCCAGGGAGGGGGAGACCCAGTACTTC; CDR3aa: CAISQGAREGETQYF
v_gene: TRBV11-2; j_gene: TRBJ2-7; len: 14; d_gene: -; abundance: -; CDR3nt: TGTGCCAGCAGCTTTGGGCGTTCCACCTACAAGCAGTACTTC; CDR3aa: CASSFGRSTYKQYF
v_gene: TRBV19; j_gene: TRBJ1-5; len: 13; d_gene: TRBD1; abundance: many; CDR3nt: TGTGCCAGTATGGGACAGGGCAATCAGCCCCAGCATTTT; CDR3aa: CASMGQGNQPQHF
v_gene: TRBV20-1; j_gene: TRBJ2-7; len: 14; d_gene: TRBD1; abundance: many; CDR3nt: TGCAGTGCTAGAGATCCCGGGACAGGTGAAGAGCAGTACTTC; CDR3aa: CSARDPGTGEEQYF
v_gene: TRBV13; j_gene: TRBJ1-5; len: 14; d_gene: -; abundance: many; CDR3nt: TGTGCCAGCAGCCGGGCAGGTTACAATCAGCCCCAGCATTTT; CDR3aa: CASSRAGYNQPQHF
v_gene: TRBV24-1; j_gene: TRBJ2-6; len: 17; d_gene: -; abundance: many; CDR3nt: TGTGCCACCAGTGACCGCACTTCCGGGTACGGGGCCAACGTCCTGACTTTC; CDR3aa: CATSDRTSGYGANVLTF
v_gene: TRBV24-1; j_gene: TRBJ2-7; len: 13; d_gene: -; abundance: many; CDR3nt: TGTGCCACCAGTGATTCCGGTTCCTACGAGCAGTACTTC; CDR3aa: CATSDSGSYEQYF
v_gene: TRBV24-1; j_gene: TRBJ2-7; len: 14; d_gene: TRBD1; abundance: many; CDR3nt: TGTGCCACCAGTGAACCGGGACAGCGATCCGAGCAGTACTTC; CDR3aa: CATSEPGQRSEQYF
v_gene: TRBV5-1; j_gene: TRBJ2-7; len: 18; d_gene: TRBD2; abundance: -; CDR3nt: TGCGCCAGCAGCTTGGCCCCCACTAGCGGGGGGATAAACTACGAGCAGTACTTC; CDR3aa: CASSLAPTSGGINYEQYF
v_gene: TRBV4-1; j_gene: TRBJ1-2; len: 12; d_gene: -; abundance: many; CDR3nt: TGCGCCAGCAGCCTTACAGGGAAGGGCTACACCTTC; CDR3aa: CASSLTGKGYTF
v_gene: TRBV11-3; j_gene: TRBJ2-5; len: 15; d_gene: TRBD2; abundance: few; CDR3nt: TGTGCCAGCAGCTCTTGGACTAGCGGGGGAGAGACCCAGTACTTC; CDR3aa: CASSSWTSGGETQYF
v_gene: TRBV2; j_gene: TRBJ2-2; len: 13; d_gene: -; abundance: few; CDR3nt: TGTGCCAGCAGTGAAGAAGCGGCCGGGGAGCTGTTTTTT; CDR3aa: CASSEEAAGELFF
v_gene: TRBV6-1; j_gene: TRBJ1-1; len: 12; d_gene: -; abundance: many; CDR3nt: TGTGCCAGCAGCTCCTGGATCGGGGAAACTTTCTTT; CDR3aa: CASSSWIGETFF
v_gene: TRBV19; j_gene: TRBJ1-5; len: 14; d_gene: -; abundance: few; CDR3nt: TGTGCCAGTAGTACCCCACAAGTTACCCAGCCCCAGCATTTT; CDR3aa: CASSTPQVTQPQHF
v_gene: TRBV11-2; j_gene: TRBJ1-6; len: 13; d_gene: -; abundance: many; CDR3nt: TGTGCCAGCAGCTTAGATCTCGCTTCACCCCTCCACTTT; CDR3aa: CASSLDLASPLHF
v_gene: TRBV18; j_gene: TRBJ1-2; len: 15; d_gene: -; abundance: -; CDR3nt: TGTGCCAGCTCACCACCGCCGTGGGGGACCTATGGCTACACCTTC; CDR3aa: CASSPPPWGTYGYTF
v_gene: TRBV11-3; j_gene: TRBJ2-5; len: 14; d_gene: TRBD2; abundance: many; CDR3nt: TGTGCCAGCACTTCCGGAGCGGGATGGGAGACCCAGTACTTC; CDR3aa: CASTSGAGWETQYF
v_gene: TRBV6-5; j_gene: TRBJ1-6; len: 13; d_gene: TRBD1; abundance: -; CDR3nt: TGTGCCAGCCTTGCAGGGGGCAATTCACCCCTCCACTTT; CDR3aa: CASLAGGNSPLHF
v_gene: TRBV30; j_gene: TRBJ2-7; len: 11; d_gene: TRBD1; abundance: few; CDR3nt: TGTGCCTGGAGTCTAGACAGGGGACAGTACTTC; CDR3aa: CAWSLDRGQYF
v_gene: TRBV24-1; j_gene: TRBJ1-1; len: 14; d_gene: TRBD1; abundance: many; CDR3nt: TGTGCCACCCCTCAGACAGGGCTGAACACTGAAGCTTTCTTT; CDR3aa: CATPQTGLNTEAFF
v_gene: TRBV4-2; j_gene: TRBJ2-6; len: 17; d_gene: TRBD1; abundance: -; CDR3nt: TGTGCCAGCAGCCCGTGGACAGGAGGCTCTGGGGCCAACGTCCTGACTTTC; CDR3aa: CASSPWTGGSGANVLTF
v_gene: TRBV24-1; j_gene: TRBJ2-5; len: 15; d_gene: -; abundance: many; CDR3nt: TGTGCCACCAGTGACCGGACAGGAGGGCAAGAGACCCAGTACTTC; CDR3aa: CATSDRTGGQETQYF
v_gene: TRBV7-8; j_gene: TRBJ1-2; len: 14; d_gene: TRBD1; abundance: many; CDR3nt: TGTGCCAGCAGCTTAGACAGGGGGGTATATGGCTACACCTTC; CDR3aa: CASSLDRGVYGYTF
v_gene: TRBV6-1; j_gene: TRBJ2-5; len: 16; d_gene: -; abundance: many; CDR3nt: TGTGCCAGCAGTCCTGAAGGGTGGGGCTACCAAGAGACCCAGTACTTC; CDR3aa: CASSPEGWGYQETQYF
v_gene: TRBV9; j_gene: TRBJ2-5; len: 13; d_gene: -; abundance: many; CDR3nt: TGTGCCAGCAGCGCTATATCGGAAGGGACCCAGTACTTC; CDR3aa: CASSAISEGTQYF
v_gene: TRBV12-3/TRBV12-4; j_gene: TRBJ1-1; len: 13; d_gene: -; abundance: -; CDR3nt: TGTGCCAGCAGGAAGGAGGGGAACACTGAAGCTTTCTTT; CDR3aa: CASRKEGNTEAFF
v_gene: TRBV7-2; j_gene: TRBJ2-5; len: 15; d_gene: -; abundance: many; CDR3nt: TGTGCCAGCAGCCAGCGTGGTAACCCGCAAGAGACCCAGTACTTC; CDR3aa: CASSQRGNPQETQYF
v_gene: TRBV6-5; j_gene: TRBJ2-7; len: 17; d_gene: TRBD1; abundance: many; CDR3nt: TGTGCCAGCAGTTACCCGACCGGGACAGGGGTAAACTACGAGCAGTACTTC; CDR3aa: CASSYPTGTGVNYEQYF
v_gene: TRBV10-3; j_gene: TRBJ1-5; len: 14; d_gene: -; abundance: -; CDR3nt: TGTGCCATCAGTGAGATGGAGCCACGGGGGCCCCAGCATTTT; CDR3aa: CAISEMEPRGPQHF
v_gene: TRBV11-3; j_gene: TRBJ1-1; len: 13; d_gene: TRBD1; abundance: many; CDR3nt: TGTGCCAGCAGCTTAGTGACAGGGGCTGAAGCTTTCTTT; CDR3aa: CASSLVTGAEAFF
v_gene: TRBV5-1; j_gene: TRBJ2-5; len: 15; d_gene: TRBD1; abundance: few; CDR3nt: TGCGCCAGCAGCTTGGTTGCAGGGGGCGCAGAGACCCAGTACTTC; CDR3aa: CASSLVAGGAETQYF
v_gene: TRBV5-6; j_gene: TRBJ2-7; len: 15; d_gene: TRBD2; abundance: -; CDR3nt: TGTGCCAGCAGCTTTGGTAGCGGGAGCCAGTACGAGCAGTACTTC; CDR3aa: CASSFGSGSQYEQYF
v_gene: TRBV20-1; j_gene: TRBJ1-2; len: 14; d_gene: TRBD1; abundance: many; CDR3nt: TGCAGTGCTAGAGTCAGGGGGCGCAGCTATGGCTACACCTTC; CDR3aa: CSARVRGRSYGYTF
v_gene: TRBV6-5; j_gene: TRBJ1-5; len: 17; d_gene: -; abundance: once; CDR3nt: TGTGCCAGCAGTGTACTGAGAACACCATATAGCAATCAGCCCCAGCATTTT; CDR3aa: CASSVLRTPYSNQPQHF
v_gene: TRBV2; j_gene: TRBJ2-4; len: 16; d_gene: TRBD2; abundance: few; CDR3nt: TGTGCCAGCAGATCGACCCTGCGGGGGAGCAAAAACATTCAGTACTTC; CDR3aa: CASRSTLRGSKNIQYF
v_gene: TRBV4-2; j_gene: TRBJ1-5; len: 15; d_gene: -; abundance: few; CDR3nt: TGTGCCAGCAGCCAAGATAGCCAGGGCCGTCAGCCCCAGCATTTT; CDR3aa: CASSQDSQGRQPQHF
v_gene: TRBV20-1; j_gene: TRBJ2-7; len: 13; d_gene: -; abundance: -; CDR3nt: TGCAGTGCTGGGGTAGGTGGGGCCTACGAGCAGTACTTC; CDR3aa: CSAGVGGAYEQYF
v_gene: TRBV7-9; j_gene: TRBJ2-7; len: 15; d_gene: -; abundance: -; CDR3nt: TGTGCCAGCAGCTTATCCGGGACACCCTCCTACGAGCAGTACTTC; CDR3aa: CASSLSGTPSYEQYF
v_gene: TRBV9; j_gene: TRBJ1-5; len: 14; d_gene: -; abundance: -; CDR3nt: TGTGCCAGCAGCGCCAGGGACACACATCAGCCCCAGCATTTT; CDR3aa: CASSARDTHQPQHF
v_gene: TRBV5-1; j_gene: TRBJ1-2; len: 15; d_gene: -; abundance: many; CDR3nt: TGCGCCAGCACCTTGGGAGACAGTACTAACTATGGCTACACCTTC; CDR3aa: CASTLGDSTNYGYTF
v_gene: TRBV6-2/TRBV6-3; j_gene: TRBJ1-2; len: 14; d_gene: -; abundance: many; CDR3nt: TGTGCCAGCGCGTCCGGCACAGCCCGCTATGGCTACACCTTC; CDR3aa: CASASGTARYGYTF
v_gene: TRBV7-8; j_gene: TRBJ1-2; len: 13; d_gene: -; abundance: many; CDR3nt: TGTGCCAGCAGCACGGACTTAGTCTATGGCTACACCTTC; CDR3aa: CASSTDLVYGYTF
v_gene: TRBV29-1; j_gene: TRBJ2-7; len: 14; d_gene: TRBD2; abundance: many; CDR3nt: TGCAGCGCCAGCTTTAGCGGGGGGATCTACGAGCAGTACTTC; CDR3aa: CSASFSGGIYEQYF
v_gene: TRBV7-2; j_gene: TRBJ2-5; len: 15; d_gene: TRBD2; abundance: many; CDR3nt: TGTGCCAGCAGCTTAGGGGGGGGAACCGAAGAGACCCAGTACTTC; CDR3aa: CASSLGGGTEETQYF
v_gene: TRBV10-3; j_gene: TRBJ1-1; len: 15; d_gene: -; abundance: many; CDR3nt: TGTGCCACCACCCCCCTAGGCCTCCTGAACACTGAAGCTTTCTTT; CDR3aa: CATTPLGLLNTEAFF
v_gene: TRBV25-1; j_gene: TRBJ1-1; len: 13; d_gene: -; abundance: many; CDR3nt: TGTGCCAGCAGAAGGGGGGGAGACACTGAAGCTTTCTTT; CDR3aa: CASRRGGDTEAFF
v_gene: TRBV7-8; j_gene: TRBJ2-5; len: 14; d_gene: TRBD2; abundance: many; CDR3nt: TGTGCCAGCAGCCCTGAACCACTAGCGGAGACCCAGTACTTC; CDR3aa: CASSPEPLAETQYF
v_gene: TRBV6-6; j_gene: TRBJ1-1; len: 12; d_gene: -; abundance: many; CDR3nt: TGTGCCAGCTTCGGGGGGGAGGGGGTGGCTTTCTTT; CDR3aa: CASFGGEGVAFF
v_gene: TRBV29-1; j_gene: TRBJ1-1; len: 14; d_gene: TRBD1; abundance: -; CDR3nt: TGCAGCGTTGAAGGGACAGGGGGCGGCACTGAAGCTTTCTTT; CDR3aa: CSVEGTGGGTEAFF